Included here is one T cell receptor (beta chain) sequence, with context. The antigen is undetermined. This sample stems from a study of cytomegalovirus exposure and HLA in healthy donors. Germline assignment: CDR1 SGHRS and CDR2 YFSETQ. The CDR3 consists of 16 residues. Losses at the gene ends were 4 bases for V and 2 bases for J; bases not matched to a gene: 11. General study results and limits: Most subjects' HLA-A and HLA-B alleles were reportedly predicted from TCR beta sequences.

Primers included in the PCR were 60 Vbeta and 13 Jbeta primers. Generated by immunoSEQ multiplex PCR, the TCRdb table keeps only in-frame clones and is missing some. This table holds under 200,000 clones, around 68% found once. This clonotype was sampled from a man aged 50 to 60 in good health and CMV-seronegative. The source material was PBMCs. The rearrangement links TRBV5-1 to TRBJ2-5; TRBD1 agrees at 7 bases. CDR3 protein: CASSPGQRQGQETQYF. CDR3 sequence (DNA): TGCGCCAGCAGCCCGGGACAACGACAGGGACAAGAGACCCAGTACTTC. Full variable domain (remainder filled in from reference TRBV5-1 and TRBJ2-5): KAGVTQTPRYLIKTRGQQVTLSCSPISGHRSVSWYQQTPGQGLQFLFEYFSETQRNKGNFPGRFSGRQFSNSRSEMNVSTLELGDSALYLCASSPGQRQGQETQYFGPGTRLLVL.